The clone carrying this TCR beta chain occurred a few times. An end of the junction does not agree with germline; a read error may underlie this. The sample belongs to a study of identical twins. TCRdb fed the 5' RACE reads into MiXCR, producing one record per CDR3 protein. Of around 1.7 million distinct CDR3 sequences listed, about 32% are singletons. Germline assignment: CDR1 MNHEY and CDR2 SMNVEV (reference sequence). The CDR3 spans 14 residues. No donor was unhealthy or non-Caucasian. The sequencing input was cord blood. The TCR sequence derives from a newborn girl in good health. The V gene is TRBV27, the J gene TRBJ1-6, with TRBD1 identical over 11 bases. CDR3 DNA sequence: TGTGCCAGCAGTTTAGGACAGGGGGCTTCACCCCCCCACTTT. Protein: CASSLGQGASPPHF.